A single sample is the source of the 6 T cell receptor beta chains below, sequenced in a study of T-cell memory formation after mild COVID-19 (dated by TCRdb to the early 2020s). The method behind the library was 5' RACE. Sequencing was carried out with an Illumina NovaSeq 6000. TCRdb cleaned the public reads at Q25 with fastp, built clones with MiXCR and kept in-frame beta chains. Every entry covers one CDR3 protein and lists the most common genes and DNA from its rows. Across this sample there are approximately 150,000 distinct CDR3 sequences, with about 5.5% seen only once. Jointly, the top ten make up around 2% of the sample. Material for sequencing was PBMCs or a T cell subset sorted from them (not recorded which). The receptors were gathered from an adult woman who had mild COVID-19 (a few samples of this study predate the infection). The sample titles of this study are shuffled in the database, so cell type and time point are left out; the donor was told from shared clones.

This chain links TRBV30 with TRBJ2-7; the D call may be TRBD1 or TRBD2 (6 bases each). The V and J ends lost 2 bases and 3 bases respectively, with 14 bases between them. The CDR3 contains 14 residues. Germline CDR1 is GTSNPN and CDR2 is SVGIG (reference sequence). The CDR3 is CAWSPVGGFYEQYF. CDR3 DNA: TGTGCCTGGAGTCCGGTGGGGGGCTTCTACGAGCAGTACTTC.

The chain employs TRBV10-3 and TRBJ1-1, with D maybe TRBD1 (5 bases). Trimming cost V 10 bases and J 7 bases, with 16 bases left between them. This CDR3 spans 12 amino acids. Germline CDR1 is ENHRY and CDR2 is SYGVKD. The chain's CDR3 is CATNGGEGEAFF. CDR3 sequence (DNA): TGTGCCACGAACGGGGGAGAGGGTGAAGCTTTCTTT.

This clonotype showed up many times. The chain carries TRBV4-2 and TRBJ2-7, with D possibly being TRBD2 (6 bases). The CDR3 length is 14 residues. V was cut by 4 bases and J by 6 bases, with 16 bases left in between. Germline CDR1 and CDR2: LGHNA and YNFKEQ. CDR3 region: CASSPLTSPSEQYF. DNA for the CDR3: TGTGCCAGCAGCCCCTTGACTAGTCCCTCCGAGCAGTACTTC.

This chain uses TRBV19 with TRBJ1-2; D is uncertain. Germline lookup yields CDR1 LNHDA and CDR2 SQIVND (reference sequence). V was trimmed by 2 bases and J by 4 bases, leaving 14 bases between them. CDR3 size: 15 residues. CDR3 residues: CASSISPWESYGYTF. The CDR3, as DNA: TGTGCCAGTAGTATATCGCCTTGGGAGAGCTATGGCTACACCTTC.

The chain is built from TRBV12-3 or TRBV12-4 and TRBJ1-2; D is undetermined. CDR3 length equals 13 residues. V lost 1 base, J lost 6 bases, and 9 bases lay in between. CDR3 DNA sequence: TGTGCCAGCAGTTTAGTAGGGAGCGATGGCTACACCTTC. Translating gives CASSLVGSDGYTF.

The chain recombines TRBV12-3 or TRBV12-4 with TRBJ1-2, with D perhaps matching TRBD1 (6 bases). The CDR3 is made up of 15 amino acids. Trimming took 2 bases from V and 6 from J, leaving 16 bases between them. CDR3 region: CASSLTETGFHGYTF. The CDR3 nucleotides are TGTGCCAGCAGTTTAACCGAAACAGGGTTCCATGGCTACACCTTC.